Each of the 25 T cell receptor beta chains below was sequenced from the same sample in a study of identifying expanded T cells in peripheral blood. Generated by immunoSEQ multiplex PCR, the TCRdb table keeps only in-frame clones and is missing some. The sample carries around 90,000 clones, around 88% recorded once. Sequencing used blood. Receptors were obtained from a person between 18 and 75 years old in good health.

V and J are TRBV4-2 and TRBJ2-3; 14 nucleotides align to TRBD2. V was clipped by 0 bases and J by 6 bases; unmatched bases: 8. The CDR3 extends over 18 amino acids. Per the germline V gene, CDR1 is LGHNA and CDR2 is YNFKEQ. The CDR3 spells CASSQERMGLAGADTQYF. The CDR3 nucleotides read TGTGCCAGCAGCCAAGAGAGGATGGGACTAGCGGGAGCGGATACGCAGTATTTT.

The DNA for the CDR3 is TGTGCCAGCAGTGACCGAGGACAGGAGGAAAAAGCTTTCTTT. Its translation is CASSDRGQEEKAFF. V is TRBV2 and J is TRBJ1-1; 7 bases line up with TRBD1. Per the germline V gene, CDR1 is SNHLY and CDR2 is FYNNEI. The CDR3 length is 14 residues. After removal of 3 bases from V and 9 bases from J, the junction contained 10 bases not matched to a gene.

The chain is built from TRBV19 and TRBJ2-3, with 7 bases lining up with TRBD2. Trimming took 3 bases from V and 0 from J; bases not matched to a gene: 3. Germline values: CDR1 LNHDA, CDR2 SQIVND (reference sequence). The CDR3 consists of 15 residues. The CDR3 here is CASSISGGSTDTQYF. As DNA, the CDR3 is TGTGCCAGTAGTATTTCGGGAGGAAGCACAGATACGCAGTATTTT. Combining the CDR3 with reference TRBV19 and TRBJ2-3 gives the whole variable domain DGGITQSPKYLFRKEGQNVTLSCEQNLNHDAMYWYRQDPGQGLRLIYYSQIVNDFQKGDIAEGYSVSREKKESFPLTVTSAQKNPTAFYLCASSISGGSTDTQYFGPGTRLTVL.

This clone was seen a single time. The gene calls are TRBV15 and TRBJ2-6; the D is unclear. Trimming shortened V by 0 bases and J by 0 bases, and 6 bases separated the two germline ends. The germline CDR1 and CDR2 sequences are LNHNV and YYDKDF (reference sequence). The CDR3 runs to 16 residues. The CDR3 nucleotides are TGTGCCACCAGCAGAGATCAGAGCTCTGGGGCCAACGTCCTGACTTTC. It is translated as CATSRDQSSGANVLTF.

The chain recombines TRBV5-1 with TRBJ1-4; 7 bases are a match to TRBD1. From germline, CDR1 is SGHRS and CDR2 YFSETQ. Trimming cost V 0 bases and J 8 bases; bases outside gene matches: 7. The CDR3 spans 15 residues. The CDR3 DNA reads as TGCGCCAGCAGCTTGGCAGCAGGGGGGTTAGAAAAACTGTTTTTT. This translates into CASSLAAGGLEKLFF.

This sequence joins TRBV11-2 and TRBJ2-5, with 8 nucleotides matching TRBD1. Germline V CDR1 and CDR2: SGHAT, FQNNGV. Unmatched junction bases numbered 8, after V lost 0 bases and J lost 2 bases. The CDR3 loop spans 17 amino acids. The CDR3 loop is CASSLEVIGQGQETQYF. For the CDR3, the DNA is TGTGCCAGCAGCTTAGAGGTTATCGGACAGGGACAAGAGACCCAGTACTTC.

V usage is TRBV29-1 and J usage is TRBJ1-3; 11 positions agree with TRBD1. The germline gives CDR1 SQVTM, CDR2 ANQGSEA. The CDR3 length is 13 residues. With 5 bases clipped from V and 6 bases from J, the junction kept 3 bases outside the gene matches. The DNA for the CDR3 is TGCAGCGTTATCGGACAGGGGGCAAACACCATATATTTT. It yields the protein CSVIGQGANTIYF.

This chain links TRBV18 with TRBJ2-7, with 7 bases identical to TRBD1. The CDR3 is 16 amino acids. Germline V gives CDR1 KGHSH, CDR2 LQKENI. The junction had 14 bases not matched to a gene; V was cut back by 4 bases and J by 5 bases. In DNA, the CDR3 is TGTGCCAGCTCACGCCTGTACCGGGACAGAAGTAACGAGCAGTACTTC. Amino acids: CASSRLYRDRSNEQYF. Variable domain in full (rest from reference TRBV18 and TRBJ2-7): NAGVMQNPRHLVRRRGQEARLRCSPMKGHSHVYWYRQLPEEGLKFMVYLQKENIIDESGMPKERFSAEFPKEGPSILRIQQVVRGDSAAYFCASSRLYRDRSNEQYFGPGTRLTVT.

The chain links TRBV15 to TRBJ1-2, with a weak D call TRBD1 (5 bases). The CDR3 length is 13 residues. Germline CDR1 LNHNV, CDR2 YYDKDF (reference sequence). V lost 3 bases and J lost 1, with 6 bases in between. The CDR3 DNA sequence: TGTGCCACCAGCAGGGACATTAACTATGGCTACACCTTC. Translation: CATSRDINYGYTF.

This chain joins TRBV29-1 and TRBJ2-7; TRBD1 agrees at 9 bases. This CDR3 is built from 14 residues. Germline V lookup: CDR1 SQVTM, CDR2 ANQGSEA. The V gene end was trimmed by 4 bases and the J gene end by 2 bases; junction bases not matched to a gene: 6. The DNA of the CDR3 is TGCAGCGTTGCTCGGACAGGGGAACCCTACGAGCAGTACTTC. Translated, it gives CSVARTGEPYEQYF.

This chain connects TRBV9 to TRBJ1-4, with 7 bases identical to TRBD1. Germline V gives CDR1 SGDLS, CDR2 YYNGEE. Trimming removed 3 bases from V and 8 bases from J; junction bases left unmatched: 10. This CDR3 comprises 15 residues. DNA of the CDR3: TGTGCCAGCAGCGCGACAGGGCAAGCAAACGAAAAACTGTTTTTT. It codes for CASSATGQANEKLFF. Together with reference TRBV9 and TRBJ1-4, the CDR3 gives the full variable domain: DSGVTQTPKHLITATGQRVTLRCSPRSGDLSVYWYQQSLDQGLQFLIQYYNGEERAKGNILERFSAQQFPDLHSELNLSSLELGDSALYFCASSATGQANEKLFFGSGTQLSVL.

In its sample, this clone was seen many times. V and J are TRBV28 and TRBJ1-1, with D tentatively TRBD1 (5 bases). The germline V and J ends were trimmed by 5 bases and 0 bases, with 19 bases remaining between them. The CDR3 is made up of 17 amino acids. Germline-derived CDR1 and CDR2 are MDHEN and SYDVKM. The CDR3 DNA follows: TGTGCCAGCAGTCCCATTAGACGACAGAACTTGAACACTGAAGCTTTCTTT. Translation: CASSPIRRQNLNTEAFF.

The chain links TRBV11-3 to TRBJ2-7; 7 bases are shared with TRBD1. This CDR3 is built from 13 residues. V was clipped by 3 bases and J by 3 bases; unmatched bases: 2. Germline V gene data show CDR1 as SGHNT and CDR2 as YENEEA. The CDR3 loop reads CASSFRDSYEQYF. The CDR3 DNA reads TGTGCCAGCAGCTTCCGGGACAGCTACGAGCAGTACTTC.

The rearrangement links TRBV21-1 to TRBJ1-5; the D segment call TRBD1 is taken from the table without a DNA check. TRBV21-1 is described as a pseudogene. The CDR3 runs to 15 residues. As DNA, the CDR3 is TGTGCCAGCAGCGCCTGGACAGAATGTTATCAGCCCCAGCATTTT. Its protein product is CASSAWTECYQPQHF.

This clone was counted only a few times. The genes are TRBV9 and TRBJ2-7; 10 bases are a match to TRBD2. Unmatched junction bases numbered 9, after V lost 0 bases and J lost 3 bases. Germline CDR1 SGDLS, CDR2 YYNGEE. The CDR3 runs to 17 residues. The CDR3 is CASSVGLAGEGSYEQYF. Written as DNA, the CDR3 is TGTGCCAGCAGCGTAGGCCTAGCGGGGGAAGGGAGCTACGAGCAGTACTTC. Together with reference TRBV9 and TRBJ2-7, the CDR3 gives the full variable domain: DSGVTQTPKHLITATGQRVTLRCSPRSGDLSVYWYQQSLDQGLQFLIQYYNGEERAKGNILERFSAQQFPDLHSELNLSSLELGDSALYFCASSVGLAGEGSYEQYFGPGTRLTVT.

The chain employs TRBV10-1 and TRBJ2-2, with D possibly being TRBD2 (6 bases). This CDR3 contains 14 residues. Germline V gene sequence: CDR1 WNHNN, CDR2 SYGVQD (reference sequence). Trimming removed 5 bases at V and 4 bases at J, with 11 bases between. The CDR3: CASSRFGGTGELFF. As DNA, the CDR3 is TGCGCCAGCAGTAGGTTCGGGGGCACCGGGGAGCTGTTTTTT.

The genes are TRBV10-2 and TRBJ2-3; D unresolved. The germline CDR1 and CDR2 sequences are WSHSY and SAAADI. Trimming cost V 6 bases and J 2 bases, with 15 bases left between them. This CDR3 comprises 15 residues. The CDR3 DNA follows: TGCGCCAGCAGGGAAATGGAGCGCGCCACAGATACGCAGTATTTT. Residues: CASREMERATDTQYF.

This sequence joins TRBV6-4 and TRBJ2-2; D is ambiguous. Germline CDR1 MRHNA, CDR2 SNTAGT. V gave up 0 bases and J gave up 6 bases, with 11 bases separating them. This CDR3 spans 15 amino acids. DNA for the CDR3: TGTGCCAGCAGTGACTCCACAACGGGCGCCGGGGAGCTGTTTTTT. As protein: CASSDSTTGAGELFF.

The rearrangement joins TRBV6-5 to TRBJ2-1; TRBD2 might be the D (6 bases). V shed 0 bases and J shed 7 bases, with 13 bases lying between them. CDR1 and CDR2 from the germline V gene are MNHEY and SVGAGI. CDR3 size: 15 residues. CDR3 protein: CASSYSQRVGNEQFF. In DNA form, the CDR3 reads TGTGCCAGCAGTTACTCTCAGCGGGTAGGAAATGAGCAGTTCTTC.

The rearrangement links TRBV7-3 to TRBJ2-6, with 9 nucleotides matching TRBD1. Germline CDR1 reads SGHTA; CDR2 reads FQGTGA. This CDR3 has 18 amino acids. After removal of 4 bases from V and 0 bases from J, the junction contained 7 bases not matched to a gene. The CDR3 coding sequence is TGTGCCAGCAGCTCACCGGGACAGGGCTTCTCTGGGGCCAACGTCCTGACTTTC. It specifies CASSSPGQGFSGANVLTF.

The chain combines TRBV7-2 with TRBJ1-1; 8 bases fit TRBD1. The germline V gene encodes CDR1 SGHTA and CDR2 FQGNSA. Trimming removed 6 bases from V and 3 bases from J; junction bases left unmatched: 6. The CDR3 covers 14 residues. CDR3 coding DNA: TGTGCCAGCAGGCAACAGGGGGGTGACACTGAAGCTTTCTTT. Encoded protein: CASRQQGGDTEAFF. Full variable domain (outside the CDR3, taken from reference TRBV7-2 and TRBJ1-1): GAGVSQSPSNKVTEKGKDVELRCDPISGHTALYWYRQSLGQGLEFLIYFQGNSAPDKSGLPSDRFSAERTGGSVSTLTIQRTQQEDSAVYLCASRQQGGDTEAFFGQGTRLTVV.

The rearrangement links TRBV28 to TRBJ2-1, with 7 bases that match TRBD1. The germline V gene encodes CDR1 MDHEN and CDR2 SYDVKM. The CDR3 is 11 amino acids. V lost 6 bases, J lost 10 bases, and 3 bases stayed unmatched. The CDR3 region has the DNA TGTGCCAGCAGCAGGGACAGCGAGCAGTTCTTC. This gives the protein CASSRDSEQFF.

The V and J genes are TRBV7-3 and TRBJ2-1; D might be TRBD2 (6 bases). The CDR3 consists of 14 residues. The germline CDR1 and CDR2 sequences are SGHTA and FQGTGA. Trimming pared 4 bases from V and 2 bases from J, leaving 9 bases between. CDR3 protein: CASSSSGAYNEQFF. The CDR3 nucleotides are TGTGCCAGCAGCTCCTCGGGAGCCTACAATGAGCAGTTCTTC.

The chain joins TRBV4-2 to TRBJ2-6; D remains unclear. With 0 bases removed from V and 1 base from J, the gap between germline ends came to 19 bases. The CDR3 is 20 amino acids. In germline, CDR1 is LGHNA, CDR2 YNFKEQ. This CDR3 reads CASSQDRPGLVSSGANVLTF. CDR3 nucleotides: TGTGCCAGCAGCCAAGATCGACCCGGGTTAGTGAGTTCTGGGGCCAACGTCCTGACTTTC.

This chain uses TRBV4-1 with TRBJ2-4, with unresolved D. Per the germline V gene, CDR1 is MGHRA and CDR2 is YSYEKL. V lost 4 bases and J lost 0, with 25 bases in between. The CDR3 length is 20 residues. The CDR3 DNA reads TGCGCCAGCAGCCCAGAGCTAGGAAAGGTATCCCGAACAGCCAAAAACATTCAGTACTTC. It specifies CASSPELGKVSRTAKNIQYF.